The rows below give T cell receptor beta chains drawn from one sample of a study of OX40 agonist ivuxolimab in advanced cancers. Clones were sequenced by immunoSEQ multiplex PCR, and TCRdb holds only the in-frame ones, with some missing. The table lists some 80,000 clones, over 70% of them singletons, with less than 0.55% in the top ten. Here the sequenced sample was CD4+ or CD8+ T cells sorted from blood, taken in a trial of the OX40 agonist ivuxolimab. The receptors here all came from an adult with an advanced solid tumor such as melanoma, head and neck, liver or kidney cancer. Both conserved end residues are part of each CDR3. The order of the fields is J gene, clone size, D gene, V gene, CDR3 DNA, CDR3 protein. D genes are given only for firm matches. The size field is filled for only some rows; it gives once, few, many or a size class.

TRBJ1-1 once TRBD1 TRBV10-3 TGTGCCAGCTCCCGGGACAGGGTTGGCACTGAAGCTTTCTTT CASSRDRVGTEAFF
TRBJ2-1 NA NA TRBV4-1 TGCGCCAGCAGCCAACCCTCCACACGGTACAATGAGCAGTTCTTC CASSQPSTRYNEQFF
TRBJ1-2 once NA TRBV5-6 TGTGCCAGCAGCCCTCAGAGAGGGGTTAACTATGGCTACACCTTC CASSPQRGVNYGYTF
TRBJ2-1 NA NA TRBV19 TGTGCCAGTAGTTCAGGAAACTACAATGAGCAGTTCTTC CASSSGNYNEQFF
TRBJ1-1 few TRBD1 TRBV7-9 TGTGCCAGCAGCCCGACAGGGGGAACTGAAGCTTTCTTT CASSPTGGTEAFF
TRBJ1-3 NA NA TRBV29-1 TGCAGCGTTGGAGGTGGAAACACCATATATTTT CSVGGGNTIYF
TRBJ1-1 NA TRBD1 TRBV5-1 TGCGCCAGCAGCTGGGGGACAGGGAAAAACACTGAAGCTTTCTTT CASSWGTGKNTEAFF
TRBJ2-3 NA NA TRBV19 TGTGCCAGTAGTGCACCTCCAGGAGGGTGGGGCACAGATACGCAGTATTTT CASSAPPGGWGTDTQYF
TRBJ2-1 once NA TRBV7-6 TGTGCCAGCAGCTTAGCCCATTACAATGAGCAGTTCTTC CASSLAHYNEQFF
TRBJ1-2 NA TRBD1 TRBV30 TGTGCCTGGAGTTTGACAGGGACCTATGGCTACACCTTC CAWSLTGTYGYTF
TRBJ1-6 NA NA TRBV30 TGTGCCTGGAGCGCCGACAGACCCAATAATAATTCACCCCTCCACTTT CAWSADRPNNNSPLHF
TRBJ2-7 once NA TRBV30 TGTGCCTGGAGTTCGGTCTACGAGCAGTACTTC CAWSSVYEQYF
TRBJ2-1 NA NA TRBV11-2 TGTGCCAGCAGCTCGCGCGCCCCGAGTGAGCAGTTCTTC CASSSRAPSEQFF
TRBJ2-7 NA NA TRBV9 TGTGCCAGCAGCGTAGGGGAAGGGTTCGAGCAGTACTTC CASSVGEGFEQYF
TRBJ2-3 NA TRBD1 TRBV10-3 TGTGCCAACGCAGCTCGACAGGGGGAGTCAGATACGCAGTATTTT CANAARQGESDTQYF
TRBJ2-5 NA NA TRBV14 TGTGCCAGCAGCCAAGGAGGGCTCGCCTGGACCCAGTACTTC CASSQGGLAWTQYF
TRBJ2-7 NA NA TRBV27 TGTGCCAGCCGACGGAATCCCTTCACCTACGAGCAGTACTTC CASRRNPFTYEQYF
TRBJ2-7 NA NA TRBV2 TGTGCCAGCAGTGATTGGGCTAGGGGGTCCTACGAGCAGTACTTC CASSDWARGSYEQYF
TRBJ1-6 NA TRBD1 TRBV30 TGTGCCTGGAGTGTACAGGGGGTTTCACCCCTCCACTTT CAWSVQGVSPLHF
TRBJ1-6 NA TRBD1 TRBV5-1 TGCGCCAGCAAGCCGGGGACAGGTAATTCACCCCTCCACTTT CASKPGTGNSPLHF
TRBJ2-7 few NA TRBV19 TGTGCCAGTAGTGCGTCGGGACGGGGCGGAGAGCAGTACTTC CASSASGRGGEQYF
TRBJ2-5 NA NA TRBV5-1 TGCGCCAGCAGCTTGGGGGACTTTCAAGAGACCCAGTACTTC CASSLGDFQETQYF
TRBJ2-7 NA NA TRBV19 TGTGCCAGTAGTGAACTAGGAGGAATCCACGAGCAGTACTTC CASSELGGIHEQYF
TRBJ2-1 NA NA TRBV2 TGTGCCAGCAGGAGAGAACTAAGCTCCTACAATGAGCAGTTCTTC CASRRELSSYNEQFF
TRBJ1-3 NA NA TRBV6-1 TGTGCCAGCAGTGAAGACTGGGGGAGCCCTGGGGCTTATGGAAACACCATATATTTT CASSEDWGSPGAYGNTIYF
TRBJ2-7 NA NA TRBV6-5 TGTGCCGGCAGTGAACAGCGGGTTCCCTACGAGCAGTACTTC CAGSEQRVPYEQYF
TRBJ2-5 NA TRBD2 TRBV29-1 TGCAGCGTTGTACTAGCGGGAGGAGGTCGAGAGACCCAGTACTTC CSVVLAGGGRETQYF
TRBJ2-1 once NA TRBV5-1 TGCGCCAGCAGTGGACAAGGACCCTACAATGAGCAGTTCTTC CASSGQGPYNEQFF
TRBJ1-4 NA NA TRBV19 TGTGCCAGTAGTATTCGCCTGGCCTCCCTGGGGGAAAAACTGTTTTTT CASSIRLASLGEKLFF